The rows below give T cell receptor beta chains drawn from one sample of a study of OX40 agonist ivuxolimab in advanced cancers. The repertoire was sequenced with immunoSEQ multiplex PCR; TCRdb's copy has only in-frame clones and lacks some. Of almost 80,000 clones in the sample, just under 85% are singletons; the top ten hold approximately 25%. Source: CD4+ or CD8+ T cells sorted from blood, taken in a trial of the OX40 agonist ivuxolimab. The receptors originated from an adult with an advanced solid tumor such as melanoma, head and neck, liver or kidney cancer. Both conserved end residues are part of each CDR3. A D gene is named only where the DNA matches it firmly. Rows give clone size only sometimes, using once, few, many, or a class for an expanded clone.

J | V | D | size | DNA | CDR3
TRBJ2-3 | TRBV30 | . | once | TGTGCCTGGAGCTTCCCGAGAGATACGCAGTATTTT | CAWSFPRDTQYF
TRBJ1-4 | TRBV19 | . | . | TGTGCCAGTAGACCAACAGGGAGAAGATTTACAACTAATGAAAAACTGTTTTTT | CASRPTGRRFTTNEKLFF
TRBJ2-5 | TRBV6-6 | . | medium-sized | TGTGCTACCCGACGGGGGGCCGGAGAGACCCAGTACTTC | CATRRGAGETQYF
TRBJ1-2 | TRBV28 | . | . | TGTGCCAGCAGTTCTCCTTCCGGGACACTAAGCTATGGCTACACCTTC | CASSSPSGTLSYGYTF
TRBJ2-7 | TRBV28 | . | . | TGTGCCAGCAGTCCTATCCCCCCGGTGCAGGGAGGCTACGAGCAGTACTTC | CASSPIPPVQGGYEQYF
TRBJ2-2 | TRBV7-6 | . | . | TGTGCCAGCAGCTTAGTTAGCCCCAGGAACACCGGGGAGCTGTTTTTT | CASSLVSPRNTGELFF
TRBJ1-5 | TRBV6-1 | . | . | TGTGCCAGCGAGACGGCGGAATATCAGCCCCAGCATTTT | CASETAEYQPQHF
TRBJ2-1 | TRBV11-2 | . | few | TGTGCCAGCAGCTTTAGGGGGTCCGGGACGAGCAATGAGCAGTTCTTC | CASSFRGSGTSNEQFF
TRBJ2-5 | TRBV7-9 | TRBD1 | once | TGTGCCAGCAGCCTCCAGACAGGGGGCCAAGAGACCCAGTACTTC | CASSLQTGGQETQYF
TRBJ2-3 | TRBV7-6 | TRBD2 | . | TGTGCCAGCAGCTTTTTCTTCCAGACTAGCGGGAGGACACGCACAGATACGCAGTATTTT | CASSFFFQTSGRTRTDTQYF
TRBJ2-1 | TRBV20-1 | . | . | TGCAGTGCTACGAGGGTGGGTGAGCAGTTCTTC | CSATRVGEQFF
TRBJ2-3 | TRBV6-1 | . | . | TGTGCCAGCAGTGAAGGCGGCTCCACAGATACGCAGTATTTT | CASSEGGSTDTQYF
TRBJ2-7 | TRBV7-2 | . | . | TGTGCCAGCAGCGCACCCGGGGGAGGCCCCTACGAGCAGTACTTC | CASSAPGGGPYEQYF
TRBJ1-6 | TRBV6-5 | . | . | TGTGCCAGCAGTAACGCCGGGCGCCGATTTTCACCCCTCCACTTT | CASSNAGRRFSPLHF
TRBJ2-7 | TRBV7-9 | TRBD1 | . | TGTGCCAGCAGCTCTCCGGGACAGCCCTACGAGCAGTACTTC | CASSSPGQPYEQYF
TRBJ2-5 | TRBV19 | . | . | TGTGCCAGTAGTATAGGGTATCCCAGCACCCAGTACTTC | CASSIGYPSTQYF
TRBJ2-5 | TRBV5-1 | . | few | TGCGCCAGCAGCTCTAGCAGGGACACAGAGACCCAGTACTTC | CASSSSRDTETQYF
TRBJ1-4 | TRBV5-1 | . | . | TGCGCCAGCAGGCCCTACCCTGCAACTAATGAAAAACTGTTTTTT | CASRPYPATNEKLFF
TRBJ1-2 | TRBV19 | TRBD1 | . | TGTGCCAGCCAGGACAGGGTTTGGGGCTACACCTTC | CASQDRVWGYTF
TRBJ2-1 | TRBV19 | . | . | TGTGCCAGTAGTATAGTGGGGTCCGATGAGCAGTTCTTC | CASSIVGSDEQFF
TRBJ1-2 | TRBV6-5 | . | few | TGTGCCAGCAGCCCAGGGAGTGACTATGGCTACACCTTC | CASSPGSDYGYTF
TRBJ2-7 | TRBV15 | TRBD1 | . | TGTGCCACCAGCGGGGGACAGGGAATAGTACACGAGCAGTACTTC | CATSGGQGIVHEQYF
TRBJ2-7 | TRBV7-9 | TRBD1 | . | TGTGCCAGCAGCCAGACAGGGGTGAATTACGAGCAGTACTTC | CASSQTGVNYEQYF
TRBJ2-5 | TRBV7-2 | . | few | TGTGCCAGCAGCTCCTGGACGGTCGACGGGACCCAGTACTTC | CASSSWTVDGTQYF
TRBJ1-1 | TRBV6-5 | . | . | TGTGCCAGCAGTTACTCAGAGTGGGTTACTGAAGCTTTCTTT | CASSYSEWVTEAFF
TRBJ1-1 | TRBV5-5 | . | . | TGTGCCAGCAGCTTAAGCTGGGATCGAACGTGGAGTGAAGCTTTCTTT | CASSLSWDRTWSEAFF
TRBJ1-4 | TRBV6-5 | . | . | TGTGCCAGCAGTTATTCTTGGGGGGGCAATGAAAAACTGTTTTTT | CASSYSWGGNEKLFF
TRBJ1-1 | TRBV18 | . | few | TGTGCCAGCTCATCGCGGCCGGACACTGAAGCTTTCTTT | CASSSRPDTEAFF
TRBJ2-7 | TRBV10-3 | TRBD2 | . | TGTGCCATCAGTGAGTCAGGGCTAGCGGGGTCCGAGCAGTACTTC | CAISESGLAGSEQYF
TRBJ1-1 | TRBV27 | . | few | TGTGCCAGCAGTTTATATGAGAACACTGAAGCTTTCTTT | CASSLYENTEAFF
TRBJ2-1 | TRBV18 | . | . | TGTGCCAGCTCACCAGGGCAGGTCTACATCAATGAGCAGTTCTTC | CASSPGQVYINEQFF
TRBJ2-1 | TRBV6-5 | . | . | TGTGCCAGCAGTTACCTAGCGCGGTTCGACAATGAGCAGTTCTTC | CASSYLARFDNEQFF
TRBJ1-2 | TRBV5-1 | . | . | TGCGCCAGCAGCATAAACCCCCAGGGTGGGTATGGCTACACCTTC | CASSINPQGGYGYTF
TRBJ2-3 | TRBV18 | . | . | TGTGCCAGCTCACCCTCCGGGGGGCTAGATACGCAGTATTTT | CASSPSGGLDTQYF
TRBJ2-3 | TRBV18 | . | . | TGTGCCAGCTCACCAAGACAGGCTAGCACAGATACGCAGTATTTT | CASSPRQASTDTQYF
TRBJ1-4 | TRBV7-9 | TRBD1 | . | TGTGCCAGCAGCCCCGGGGACAGGTCTAATGAAAAACTGTTTTTT | CASSPGDRSNEKLFF
TRBJ2-4 | TRBV30 | . | . | TGTGCCTGGAGTCCCGGGACAATAGACATTCAGTACTTC | CAWSPGTIDIQYF
TRBJ1-2 | TRBV2 | . | . | TGTGCCAGCAGTATTAGGGGGGGGATCTATGGCTACACCTTC | CASSIRGGIYGYTF
TRBJ2-2 | TRBV19 | . | . | TGTGCCAGTAGTATGGCCGGGGAGCTGTTTTTT | CASSMAGELFF
TRBJ1-2 | TRBV2 | TRBD1 | . | TGTGCCAGCAGTGAAGAGCGGCGGGACAGGGACTATGGCTACACCTTC | CASSEERRDRDYGYTF
TRBJ2-2 | TRBV5-1 | . | . | TGCGCCAGTGATGATTGGGGGGCGAACACCGGGGAGCTGTTTTTT | CASDDWGANTGELFF
TRBJ1-5 | TRBV7-2 | . | . | TGTGCCAGCAGCTTATTAGGGGGGGCTGGGCAGCCCCAGCATTTT | CASSLLGGAGQPQHF
TRBJ1-2 | TRBV7-2 | . | . | TGTGCCAGCAGCTTGACAGGTGGAAACTATGGCTACACCTTC | CASSLTGGNYGYTF
TRBJ1-5 | TRBV12-5 | . | . | TGTGCTAGTGGTTTGGGACAGGCAACATATAGCAATCAGCCCCAGCATTTT | CASGLGQATYSNQPQHF
TRBJ2-5 | TRBV5-1 | TRBD1 | . | TGCGCCAGCAGCTTCGGACAGGGTCGAGAGACCCAGTACTTC | CASSFGQGRETQYF
TRBJ2-3 | TRBV10-3 | TRBD2 | . | TGTGCCATCAGAGCTAGCGGGCCGGGAGATACGCAGTATTTT | CAIRASGPGDTQYF
TRBJ1-2 | TRBV7-2 | . | . | TGTGCCAGCAGCTTAGCCGGGCAGATCTATGGCTACACCTTC | CASSLAGQIYGYTF
TRBJ2-1 | TRBV11-2 | TRBD2 | few | TGTGCCAGCAGCCACTCTCTAGCGGGAGTGGGTAATGAGCAGTTCTTC | CASSHSLAGVGNEQFF
TRBJ2-3 | TRBV10-3 | TRBD1 | . | TGTGCCAACCTTAAGACAGGGGACACAGATACGCAGTATTTT | CANLKTGDTDTQYF
TRBJ1-4 | TRBV7-9 | . | few | TGTGCCAGCAGCTTTTGGGGCCGGGCTAATGAAAAACTGTTTTTT | CASSFWGRANEKLFF
TRBJ1-5 | TRBV4-1 | . | . | TGCGCCAGCAGCCATGCAATCCGGGGACGTCGCAATCAGCCCCAGCATTTT | CASSHAIRGRRNQPQHF
TRBJ1-5 | TRBV4-3 | . | . | TGCGCCAGCAGCCAAACGACACATAGCAATCAGCCCCAGCATTTT | CASSQTTHSNQPQHF
TRBJ1-5 | TRBV27 | TRBD1 | . | TGTGCCAGCAAGGGACAGATTAATCAGCCCCAGCATTTT | CASKGQINQPQHF
TRBJ1-1 | TRBV18 | TRBD1 | . | TGTGCCAGCTCACCTAAAACAGGGGGCTGGTTCCCGAACACTGAAGCTTTCTTT | CASSPKTGGWFPNTEAFF
TRBJ1-1 | TRBV7-8 | . | few | TGTGCCAGCAGCTTAGAGGCACAGGTCGCTTTCTTT | CASSLEAQVAFF
TRBJ1-6 | TRBV7-2 | TRBD1 | . | TGTGCCAGCAGCTTCGGGTCGGGACAGGGGCATTTTGGGAATTCACCCCTCCACTTT | CASSFGSGQGHFGNSPLHF